This T cell receptor beta chain was found in a study of blood T cells in healthy people across ages. Whole-study findings and limits: Per million T cells, TCR beta diversity dropped about linearly as age rose. Diversity figures based on one million T cells were deemed too low.

The authors ran a second PCR of 7 to 11 cycles using a sample-barcoded 5' primer and a J-beta primer mix. A template-switch adaptor containing 12 random nucleotides labeled each cDNA molecule. Via MiXCR, TCRdb re-called the 5' RACE reads, giving one row per CDR3 protein. Here the sample spans around 750,000 distinct CDR3 sequences, approximately 55% being singletons. There are a few counts of this clonotype. Its antigen is still unknown. The germline CDR1 and CDR2 sequences are MNHEY and SVGAGI. The CDR3 sequence is 16 residues long. The germline V and J ends were trimmed by 5 bases and 3 bases, with 19 bases remaining between them.

The TCR originated in a man older than 75 in good health. Sequenced input: blood. This rearrangement joins TRBV6-5 to TRBJ2-5; TRBD2 is a possible D gene (7 bases). CDR3 sequence reads: CASSPQGGMTKETQYF. CDR3 in DNA: TGTGCCAGCAGTCCACAGGGAGGGATGACCAAAGAGACCCAGTACTTC.